This T cell receptor beta chain derives from a study of shared clonotypes between healthy human individuals. Study-wide results and limits: Between a few donors, naive CD4 clonotypes were shared at a level of around 5.2%.

V was cut by 3 bases and J by 0 bases, with 9 bases left in between. The V gene's germline CDR1 is SNHLY and CDR2 FYNNEI. This CDR3 region has 15 residues. Profiled with immunoSEQ multiplex PCR; TCRdb holds only in-frame clones, not every one. The repertoire holds about 770,000 clones, with 72% as singletons. To note about this clone: The antigen remains unidentified.

This sequence joins TRBV2 and TRBJ2-1; D is perhaps TRBD2 (6 bases). The TCR sequence derives from a woman in her twenties or thirties in good health. Sequenced material: memory CD4+ T cells sorted from blood. Noted subset: CD45RA-negative fraction. CDR3 DNA sequence: TGTGCCAGCAGTGAGGAGGGCAGCTCCTACAATGAGCAGTTCTTC. This sequence encodes CASSEEGSSYNEQFF.